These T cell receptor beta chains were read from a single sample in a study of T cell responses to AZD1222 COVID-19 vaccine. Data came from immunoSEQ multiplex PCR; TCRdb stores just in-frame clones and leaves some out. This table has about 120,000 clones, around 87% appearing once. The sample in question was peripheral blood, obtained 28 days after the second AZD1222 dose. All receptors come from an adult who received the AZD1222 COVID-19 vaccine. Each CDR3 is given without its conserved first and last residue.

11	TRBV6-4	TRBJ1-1	ASKKHEGQPAF
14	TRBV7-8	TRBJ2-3	ASSLVSGGAADTQY
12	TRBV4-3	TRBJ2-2	ASSQDGGRGELF
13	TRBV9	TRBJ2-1	ASSVATKVGNEQF
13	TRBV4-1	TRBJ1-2	ASSQDLGPYYGYT
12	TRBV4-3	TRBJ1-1	ASSLGGWNTEAF
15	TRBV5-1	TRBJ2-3	ASSLAWTSGITDTQY
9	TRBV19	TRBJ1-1	ASAGSREAF
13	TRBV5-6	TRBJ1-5	ASSLARLSNQPQH
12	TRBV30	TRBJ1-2	AWSVWGSVMGYT
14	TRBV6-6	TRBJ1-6	ASAGGGTSHNSPLH
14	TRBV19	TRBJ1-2	ASSNSTGFANYGYT
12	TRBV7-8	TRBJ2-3	ASSPRWDTDTQY
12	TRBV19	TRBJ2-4	ASQGAPAKNIQY
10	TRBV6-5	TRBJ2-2	ASSLIWGELF
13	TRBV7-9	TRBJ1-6	ASSDQTGLNSPLH
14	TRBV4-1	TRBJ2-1	ASSQTGTSGNNEQF
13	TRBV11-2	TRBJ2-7	ASSLGGRNVYEQY
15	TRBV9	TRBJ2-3	ASSGVDEAGGTDTQY
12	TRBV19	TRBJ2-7	ASSIAQGRYEQY
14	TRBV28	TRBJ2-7	ASSLVLGQGIYEQY
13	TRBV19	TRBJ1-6	ASRSRDRANSPLH